This is a list of T cell receptor beta chains from one sample in a study of cytomegalovirus exposure and HLA in healthy donors. Generated by immunoSEQ multiplex PCR, the TCRdb table keeps only in-frame clones and is missing some. This table has about 110,000 clones, 60% to 80% appearing once. The specimen sequenced was PBMCs. These receptors originate from a man aged 35-49 years in good health and CMV-seronegative. Both conserved end residues are part of each CDR3. The D gene is left open where the match is weak. The size entry is marked missing in some rows and otherwise reads once, few, many or a size class.

TRBV5-4	TRBJ2-7	-	TRBD1	CASSPIITRQGSEQYF	TGTGCCAGCAGCCCTATCATCACGAGACAGGGGTCCGAGCAGTACTTC
TRBV6-1	TRBJ2-3	-	TRBD2	CASSWEGEITDTQYF	TGTGCCAGCAGTTGGGAGGGAGAGATCACAGATACGCAGTATTTT
TRBV19	TRBJ1-5	-	-	CASIRGAGRNQPQHF	TGTGCCAGTATTCGGGGGGCGGGAAGGAATCAGCCCCAGCATTTT
TRBV5-4	TRBJ2-7	-	TRBD2	CASSSRTSGGREQYF	TGTGCCAGCAGCTCCAGGACTAGCGGGGGGCGCGAGCAGTACTTC
TRBV6-1	TRBJ2-1	-	-	CASANGGSYNEQFF	TGTGCCAGCGCGAATGGAGGGAGCTACAATGAGCAGTTCTTC
TRBV29-1	TRBJ2-1	-	TRBD2	CSAQAGRLFF	TGCAGCGCACAAGCGGGACGCTTGTTCTTC
TRBV7-2	TRBJ2-1	-	TRBD2	CASSSGGKTYNEQFF	TGTGCCAGCAGCTCGGGGGGGAAAACCTACAATGAGCAGTTCTTC
TRBV11-1	TRBJ1-2	few	-	CASSLGLSPNYGYTF	TGTGCCAGCAGCTTAGGTCTCAGTCCTAACTATGGCTACACCTTC
TRBV11-2	TRBJ1-1	-	-	CASSGGLVNTEAFF	TGTGCCAGTTCGGGGGGTTTAGTGAACACTGAAGCTTTCTTT
TRBV5-1	TRBJ2-3	few	-	CASSPLDSSDTQYF	TGCGCCAGCAGCCCTCTGGACAGTTCAGATACGCAGTATTTT
TRBV11-2	TRBJ1-6	-	-	CASSPRSSNSPLHF	TGTGCCAGCAGCCCTAGGTCGTCTAATTCACCCCTCCACTTT
TRBV4-2	TRBJ2-3	few	TRBD2	CASSQDSQVGGTSNTQYF	TGTGCCAGCAGCCAAGATTCGCAAGTCGGGGGGACGTCTAATACGCAGTATTTT
TRBV10-3	TRBJ1-1	few	-	CAISESSFRGTEAFF	TGTGCCATCAGTGAGTCCAGTTTTAGGGGGACTGAAGCTTTCTTT
TRBV19	TRBJ1-1	-	-	CASSIRQGRSTEAFF	TGTGCCAGTAGTATCCGGCAGGGCAGGTCCACTGAAGCTTTCTTT
TRBV11-3	TRBJ2-2	-	-	CASSVQGSAGELFF	TGTGCCAGCAGCGTACAGGGTTCGGCCGGGGAGCTGTTTTTT
TRBV2	TRBJ2-6	-	TRBD1	CASNADRGVGANVLTF	TGTGCCAGCAATGCGGACAGGGGTGTTGGGGCCAACGTCCTGACTTTC
TRBV7-6	TRBJ2-7	once	TRBD2	CASSRAPGLGDEQYF	TGTGCCAGCAGCCGTGCCCCGGGACTAGGAGACGAGCAGTACTTC
TRBV6-1	TRBJ1-1	-	-	CASSEVAGAETEAFF	TGTGCCAGCAGTGAAGTGGCGGGGGCTGAGACTGAAGCTTTCTTT
TRBV4-1	TRBJ2-5	-	TRBD1	CASSQGNRDREETQYF	TGCGCCAGCAGCCAAGGCAATCGGGACAGGGAAGAGACCCAGTACTTC
TRBV6-5	TRBJ2-7	-	-	CASQRDGGPGEQYF	TGTGCCAGCCAAAGGGACGGAGGGCCCGGGGAGCAGTACTTC
TRBV7-3	TRBJ1-6	-	-	CASSLLGGDNSPLHF	TGTGCCAGCAGCTTATTAGGAGGGGATAATTCACCCCTCCACTTT
TRBV10-3	TRBJ1-2	once	TRBD1	CAIRRQGSNYGYTF	TGTGCCATCAGGCGACAGGGGTCGAACTATGGCTACACCTTC
TRBV6-5	TRBJ2-7	few	-	CASSWTGSSYEQYF	TGTGCCAGCAGTTGGACGGGGAGCTCCTACGAGCAGTACTTC
TRBV1	TRBJ2-2	-	-	CTSSHSGLAGTNTGELFF	TGCACCAGCAGCCACAGCGGACTAGCGGGGACGAACACCGGGGAGCTGTTTTTT
TRBV5-4	TRBJ2-3	-	TRBD2	CASSWGLAGGTDTQYF	TGTGCCAGCAGTTGGGGACTAGCGGGAGGCACAGATACGCAGTATTTT
TRBV2	TRBJ2-1	-	-	CASRDNSAVYNEQFF	TGTGCCAGCAGGGATAATAGCGCTGTCTACAATGAGCAGTTCTTC
TRBV19	TRBJ1-1	-	TRBD1	CASSPGVQGAVNTEAFF	TGTGCCAGTAGTCCGGGCGTTCAGGGGGCCGTGAACACTGAAGCTTTCTTT
TRBV4-1	TRBJ1-3	-	TRBD1	CASSQEGTGRNTIYF	TGCGCCAGCAGCCAAGAAGGGACAGGGCGCAACACCATATATTTT
TRBV7-3	TRBJ1-1	-	-	CASSIDRNTEAFF	TGTGCCAGCAGCATCGACAGGAACACTGAAGCTTTCTTT
TRBV5-4	TRBJ2-1	-	TRBD2	CASSLGVAGTTDYNEQFF	TGTGCCAGCAGCTTGGGGGTCGCCGGGACTACCGACTACAATGAGCAGTTCTTC
TRBV9	TRBJ2-2	few	TRBD2	CASSVGGGITGELFF	TGTGCCAGCAGCGTAGGCGGGGGGATTACCGGGGAGCTGTTTTTT
TRBV2	TRBJ1-2	-	TRBD1	CASRDRDFSGYTF	TGTGCCAGCAGGGACAGGGATTTTTCTGGCTACACCTTC
TRBV18	TRBJ2-5	-	TRBD1	CASSPDRAGEQYF	TGTGCCAGCTCACCGGACAGGGCGGGTGAGCAGTACTTC
TRBV27	TRBJ2-3	-	-	CASSLLGKGGAAHTQYF	TGTGCCAGCAGTTTATTAGGGAAAGGGGGGGCCGCACATACGCAGTATTTT
TRBV28	TRBJ1-3	-	-	CASRKAGTIYF	TGTGCCAGCAGAAAGGCAGGAACCATATATTTT
TRBV6-1	TRBJ2-3	once	TRBD2	CASSDAAGGSASTDTQYF	TGTGCCAGCAGTGACGCGGCGGGGGGGAGTGCTAGCACAGATACGCAGTATTTT
TRBV6-6	TRBJ1-2	-	-	CATRGANYGYTF	TGTGCCACCAGGGGAGCTAACTATGGCTACACCTTC